A single sample is the source of the 10 T cell receptor beta chains below, sequenced in a study of shared clonotypes between healthy human individuals. Sequencing was performed with immunoSEQ multiplex PCR; in TCRdb, only in-frame clones are kept and a portion is missing. The sample has 2 million or so clones, approximately 94% seen once. Naive CD8 cells lacked CD45RO, underwent positive selection for CCR7 and left out terminally differentiated effector memory CD45RA+ cells. The sample consisted of naive CD8+ T cells sorted from blood. The receptor source for this set is a man aged 18 to 30 in good health.

V gene TRBV28 combines with J gene TRBJ2-5; D gene ambiguous. The J call may not be correct, given that the DNA end is closer to TRBJ2-7. The CDR3 runs 12 residues. Looked up from germline, CDR1 is MDHEN and CDR2 is SYDVKM. The CDR3 sequence: CASSLLSHEQYF. The CDR3 nucleotides read TGTGCCAGCAGTTTGCTGTCCCACGAGCAGTACTTC.

The V and J genes are TRBV13 and TRBJ2-2; perhaps TRBD2 as D (5 bases). The CDR3 runs to 17 residues. Deletions cut 6 bases from V and 0 bases from J, with 17 bases between. The germline CDR1 and CDR2 sequences are PRHDT and FYEKMQ (reference sequence). CDR3 in DNA: TGTGCCAGCAGTCCGCCCTTTCTAGCCCCGAACACCGGGGAGCTGTTTTTT. Its protein product is CASSPPFLAPNTGELFF.

The chain carries TRBV5-1 and TRBJ2-3; unclear D gene. The CDR3 consists of 13 residues. The V end was cut by 4 bases, the J end by 5 bases, with 11 bases between. Germline CDR1 and CDR2: SGHRS and YFSETQ. The CDR3 is CASSLWAGDTQYF. Written as DNA, the CDR3 is TGCGCCAGCAGCCTGTGGGCCGGAGATACGCAGTATTTT.

This clone was observed once. The chain is built from TRBV29-1 and TRBJ2-1, with TRBD1 identical over 9 bases. Germline CDR1 reads SQVTM; CDR2 reads ANQGSEA. The CDR3 loop spans 16 amino acids. J was trimmed by 9 bases and V by 0 bases; bases with no gene match: 12. In DNA, the CDR3 is TGCAGCGTTGAAGAAGAACAGGGGGCTTCAGGACTTGAGCAGTTCTTC. Its protein is CSVEEEQGASGLEQFF.

The V gene is TRBV4-1, the J gene TRBJ2-7; 9 nucleotides line up with TRBD2. With 0 bases clipped from V and 4 bases from J, the junction kept 16 bases outside the gene matches. This CDR3 region has 19 residues. Germline loops: CDR1 MGHRA, CDR2 YSYEKL. The CDR3 nucleotides read TGCGCCAGCAGCCAAGATCAACTTGCGTGGGGACTAGCCGCGTACGAGCAGTACTTC. This gives the protein CASSQDQLAWGLAAYEQYF.

This chain links TRBV4-1 with TRBJ1-1; 8 bases align to TRBD1. The germline CDR1 and CDR2 sequences are MGHRA and YSYEKL. The CDR3 totals 15 residues. V was pared by 4 bases and J by 6 bases, with 10 bases of the junction left unmatched. CDR3 amino acids: CASSPWTGTSPEAFF. The CDR3 DNA sequence: TGCGCCAGCAGCCCATGGACAGGGACTAGTCCTGAAGCTTTCTTT.

The chain has TRBV25-1 and TRBJ2-1, with a weak D call TRBD1 (6 bases). V lost 0 bases and J 9 bases, leaving 12 bases between the germline ends. The germline V gene encodes CDR1 MGHDK and CDR2 SYGVNS. The CDR3 loop spans 14 amino acids. The CDR3 loop reads CASSEYAGDGEQFF. CDR3 coding DNA: TGTGCCAGCAGTGAATACGCAGGGGACGGTGAGCAGTTCTTC.

For the CDR3, the DNA is TGTGCCAGCAGCGGTTTGGGGACCGGGGAAAAACTGTTTTTT. Its translation: CASSGLGTGEKLFF. The chain combines TRBV6-1 with TRBJ1-4; a weak D match, TRBD1 (5 bases). The ends were cut back, 6 bases at V and 8 bases at J, with 16 bases in the middle. Germline V gene lookup returns CDR1 MNHNS and CDR2 SASEGT. The CDR3 runs to 14 residues.

This clone appeared a single time. This chain links TRBV5-6 with TRBJ2-5; 7 nucleotides agree with TRBD2. Germline-derived CDR1 and CDR2 are SGHDT and YYEEEE. The CDR3 is 15 residues long. V shed 0 bases, J shed 5 bases, and the junction held 7 bases outside the gene matches. CDR3: CASSLDRGEGETQYF. The CDR3 DNA is TGTGCCAGCAGCTTGGATCGGGGGGAGGGCGAGACCCAGTACTTC. Supplemented by reference TRBV5-6 and TRBJ2-5, the full variable domain reads DAGVTQSPTHLIKTRGQQVTLRCSPKSGHDTVSWYQQALGQGPQFIFQYYEEEERQRGNFPDRFSGHQFPNYSSELNVNALLLGDSALYLCASSLDRGEGETQYFGPGTRLLVL.

This clone was picked up one time. The chain employs TRBV4-1 and TRBJ2-5; 10 bases fit TRBD1. Trimming cost V 6 bases and J 0 bases; bases outside gene matches: 7. The CDR3 length is 16 residues. Germline CDR1 MGHRA, CDR2 YSYEKL. The CDR3 is CASRFRQGAHQETQYF. CDR3 DNA sequence: TGCGCCAGCAGATTCAGACAGGGGGCCCACCAAGAGACCCAGTACTTC.